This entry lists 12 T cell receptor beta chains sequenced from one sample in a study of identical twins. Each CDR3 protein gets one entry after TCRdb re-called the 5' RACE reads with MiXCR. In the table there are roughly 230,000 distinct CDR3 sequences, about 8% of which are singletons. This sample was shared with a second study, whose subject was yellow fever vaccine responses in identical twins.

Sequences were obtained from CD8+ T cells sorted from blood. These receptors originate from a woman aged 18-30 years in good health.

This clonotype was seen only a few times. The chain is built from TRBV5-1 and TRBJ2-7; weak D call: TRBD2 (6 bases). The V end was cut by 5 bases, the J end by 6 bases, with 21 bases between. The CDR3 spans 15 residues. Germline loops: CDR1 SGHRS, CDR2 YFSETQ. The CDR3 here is CASRGGTAAPPEQYF. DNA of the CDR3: TGCGCCAGCAGAGGCGGGACCGCCGCCCCCCCCGAGCAGTACTTC.

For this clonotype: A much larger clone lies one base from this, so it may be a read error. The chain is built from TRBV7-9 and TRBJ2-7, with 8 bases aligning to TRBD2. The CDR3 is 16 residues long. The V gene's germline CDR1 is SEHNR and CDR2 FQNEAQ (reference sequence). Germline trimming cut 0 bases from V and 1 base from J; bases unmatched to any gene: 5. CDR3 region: CASSLASGLASYEQYF. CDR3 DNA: TGTGCCAGCAGCTTAGCATCTGGACTAGCTTCCTACGAGCAGTACTTC.

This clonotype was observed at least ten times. CDR3 region: CATSDLYSNQPQHF. In DNA form, the CDR3 reads TGTGCCACCAGTGATCTATATAGCAATCAGCCCCAGCATTTT. This chain joins TRBV24-1 and TRBJ1-5; D remains unclear. Germline V gene lookup returns CDR1 KGHDR and CDR2 SFDVKD. V lost 3 bases, J lost 0 bases, and 5 bases lay in between. The CDR3 totals 14 residues.

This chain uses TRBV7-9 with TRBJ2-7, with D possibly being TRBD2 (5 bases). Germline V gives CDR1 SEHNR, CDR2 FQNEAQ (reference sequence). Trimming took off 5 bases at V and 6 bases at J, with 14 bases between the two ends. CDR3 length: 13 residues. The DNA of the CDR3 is TGTGCCAGCAGCGGGGTGGCGGGTCGCGAGCAGTACTTC. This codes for CASSGVAGREQYF.

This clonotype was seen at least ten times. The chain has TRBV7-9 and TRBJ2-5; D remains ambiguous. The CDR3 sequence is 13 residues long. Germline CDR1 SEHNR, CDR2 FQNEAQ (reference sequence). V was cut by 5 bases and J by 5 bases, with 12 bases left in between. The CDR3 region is CASSRGGSETQYF. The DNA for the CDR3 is TGTGCCAGCAGCCGCGGTGGATCGGAGACCCAGTACTTC.

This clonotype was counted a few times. The CDR3 bases are TGTGCCAGCTCAACGTCGACAGGGCTAACCTACGAGCAGTACTTC. Amino acid sequence: CASSTSTGLTYEQYF. V gene TRBV18 combines with J gene TRBJ2-7, with 7 bases fitting TRBD1. The CDR3 has 15 amino acids. Germline V lookup: CDR1 KGHSH, CDR2 LQKENI. Losses at the gene ends were 5 bases for V and 2 bases for J; bases not matched to a gene: 9.

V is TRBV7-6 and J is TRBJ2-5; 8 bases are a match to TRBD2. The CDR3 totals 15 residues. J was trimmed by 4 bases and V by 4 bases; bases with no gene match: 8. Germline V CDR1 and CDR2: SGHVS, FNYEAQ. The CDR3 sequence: CASSSGGGNGETQYF. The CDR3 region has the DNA TGTGCCAGCAGCTCGGGGGGGGGTAACGGAGAGACCCAGTACTTC. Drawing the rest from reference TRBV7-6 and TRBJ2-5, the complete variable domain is GAGVSQSPRYKVTKRGQDVALRCDPISGHVSLYWYRQALGQGPEFLTYFNYEAQQDKSGLPNDRFSAERPEGSISTLTIQRTEQRDSAMYRCASSSGGGNGETQYFGPGTRLLVL.

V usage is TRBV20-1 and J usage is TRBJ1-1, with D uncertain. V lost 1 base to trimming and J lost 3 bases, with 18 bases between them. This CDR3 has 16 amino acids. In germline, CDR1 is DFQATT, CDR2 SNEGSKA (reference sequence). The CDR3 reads CSARGLTKDGYTEAFF. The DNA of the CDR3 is TGCAGTGCTAGAGGTCTAACCAAGGACGGTTACACTGAAGCTTTCTTT.

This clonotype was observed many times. The CDR3 region has the DNA TGTGCCAGCACACAACGGGATCCCTACGAGCAGTACTTC. Encoded protein: CASTQRDPYEQYF. The rearrangement links TRBV7-6 to TRBJ2-7; D might be TRBD2 (5 bases). Germline V CDR1 and CDR2: SGHVS, FNYEAQ. Trimming pared 7 bases from V and 2 bases from J, leaving 12 bases between. The CDR3 sequence is 13 residues long.

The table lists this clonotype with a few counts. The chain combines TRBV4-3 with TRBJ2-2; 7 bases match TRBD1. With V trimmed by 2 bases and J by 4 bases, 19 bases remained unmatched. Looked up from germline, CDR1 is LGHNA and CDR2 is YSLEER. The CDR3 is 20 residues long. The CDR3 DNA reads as TGCGCCAGCAGCCAATTTCGGCAGGGGGTCTTCTTGGGTACCACCGGGGAGCTGTTTTTT. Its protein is CASSQFRQGVFLGTTGELFF.

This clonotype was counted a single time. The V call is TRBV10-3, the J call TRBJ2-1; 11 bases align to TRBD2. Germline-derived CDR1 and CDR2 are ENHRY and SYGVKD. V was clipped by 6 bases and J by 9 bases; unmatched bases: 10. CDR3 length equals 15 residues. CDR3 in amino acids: CAISSLAGGRGEQFF. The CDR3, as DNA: TGTGCCATCAGCTCTTTAGCGGGGGGGCGGGGTGAGCAGTTCTTC.

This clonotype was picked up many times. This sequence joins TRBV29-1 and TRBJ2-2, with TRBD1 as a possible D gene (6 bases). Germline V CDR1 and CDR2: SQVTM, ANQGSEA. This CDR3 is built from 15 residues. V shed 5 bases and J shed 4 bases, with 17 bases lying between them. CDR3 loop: CSVRWLQGFTGELFF. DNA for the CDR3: TGCAGCGTTCGTTGGCTACAGGGATTCACCGGGGAGCTGTTTTTT.